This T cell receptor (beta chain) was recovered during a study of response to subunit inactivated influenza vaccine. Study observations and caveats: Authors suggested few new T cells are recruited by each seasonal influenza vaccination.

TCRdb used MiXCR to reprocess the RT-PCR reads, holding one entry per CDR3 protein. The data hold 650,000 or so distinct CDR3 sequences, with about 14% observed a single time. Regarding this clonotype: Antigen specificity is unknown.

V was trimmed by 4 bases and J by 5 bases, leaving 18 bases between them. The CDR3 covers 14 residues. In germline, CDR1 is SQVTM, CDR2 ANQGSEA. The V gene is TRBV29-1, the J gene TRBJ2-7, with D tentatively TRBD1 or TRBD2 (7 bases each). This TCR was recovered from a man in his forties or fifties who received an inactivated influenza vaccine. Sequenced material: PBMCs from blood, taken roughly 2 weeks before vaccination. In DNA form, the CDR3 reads TGCAGCGTTGGGGGAGGGGGCGCAAGGAACGAGCAGTACTTC. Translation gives CSVGGGGARNEQYF.